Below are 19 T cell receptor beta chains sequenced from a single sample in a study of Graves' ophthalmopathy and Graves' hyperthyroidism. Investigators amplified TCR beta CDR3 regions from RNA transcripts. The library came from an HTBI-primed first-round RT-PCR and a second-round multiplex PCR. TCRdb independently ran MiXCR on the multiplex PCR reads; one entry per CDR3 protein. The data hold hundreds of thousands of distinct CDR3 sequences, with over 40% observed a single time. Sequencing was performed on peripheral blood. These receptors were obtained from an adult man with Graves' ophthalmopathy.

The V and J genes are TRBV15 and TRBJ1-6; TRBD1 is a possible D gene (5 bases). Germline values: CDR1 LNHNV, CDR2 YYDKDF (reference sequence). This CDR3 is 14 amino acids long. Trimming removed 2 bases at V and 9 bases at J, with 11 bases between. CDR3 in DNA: TGTGCCACCAGCAGAAGCAGGGAGGGTTCACCCCTCCACTTT. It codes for CATSRSREGSPLHF.

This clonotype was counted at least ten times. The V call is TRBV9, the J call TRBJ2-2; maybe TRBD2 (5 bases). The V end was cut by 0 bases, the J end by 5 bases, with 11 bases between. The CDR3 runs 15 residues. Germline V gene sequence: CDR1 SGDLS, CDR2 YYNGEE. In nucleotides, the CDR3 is TGTGCCAGCAGCGTAGGCCTAGCCGGAACCGGGGAGCTGTTTTTT. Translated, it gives CASSVGLAGTGELFF. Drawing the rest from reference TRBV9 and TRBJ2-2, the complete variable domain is DSGVTQTPKHLITATGQRVTLRCSPRSGDLSVYWYQQSLDQGLQFLIQYYNGEERAKGNILERFSAQQFPDLHSELNLSSLELGDSALYFCASSVGLAGTGELFFGEGSRLTVL.

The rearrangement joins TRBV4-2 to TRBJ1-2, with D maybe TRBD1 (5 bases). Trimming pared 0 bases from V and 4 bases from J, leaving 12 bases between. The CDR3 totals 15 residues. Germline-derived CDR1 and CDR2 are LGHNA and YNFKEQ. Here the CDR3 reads CASSQDEGRGYGYTF. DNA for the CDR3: TGTGCCAGCAGCCAAGATGAGGGACGTGGCTATGGCTACACCTTC.

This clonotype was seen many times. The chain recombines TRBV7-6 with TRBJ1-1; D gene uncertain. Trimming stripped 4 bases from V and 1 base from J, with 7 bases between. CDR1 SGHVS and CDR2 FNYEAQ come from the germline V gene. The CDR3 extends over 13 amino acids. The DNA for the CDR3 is TGTGCCAGCAGCTCACAGAAGAACACTGAAGCTTTCTTT. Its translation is CASSSQKNTEAFF.

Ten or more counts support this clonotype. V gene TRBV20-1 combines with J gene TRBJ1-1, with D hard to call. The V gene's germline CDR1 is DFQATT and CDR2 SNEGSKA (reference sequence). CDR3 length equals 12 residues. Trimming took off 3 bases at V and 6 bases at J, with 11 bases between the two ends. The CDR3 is CSASGLRPEAFF. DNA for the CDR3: TGCAGTGCTAGCGGGCTTCGACCTGAAGCTTTCTTT.

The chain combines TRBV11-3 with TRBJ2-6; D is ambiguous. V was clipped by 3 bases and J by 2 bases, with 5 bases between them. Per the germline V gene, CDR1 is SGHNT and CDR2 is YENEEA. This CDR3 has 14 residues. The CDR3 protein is CASSFQPGANVLTF. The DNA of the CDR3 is TGTGCCAGCAGCTTCCAACCTGGGGCCAACGTCCTGACTTTC.

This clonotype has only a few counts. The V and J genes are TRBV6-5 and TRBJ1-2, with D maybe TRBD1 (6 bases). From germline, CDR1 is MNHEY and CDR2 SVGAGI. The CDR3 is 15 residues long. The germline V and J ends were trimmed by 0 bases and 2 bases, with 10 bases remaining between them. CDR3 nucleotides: TGTGCCAGCAGTTACTCGACAGGTCTAAACTATGGCTACACCTTC. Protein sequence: CASSYSTGLNYGYTF.

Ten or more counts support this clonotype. Here the CDR3 DNA reads TGCAGCGGTGTGTCGGGAGGGGAAAATGAAAAACTGTTTTTT. It is translated as CSGVSGGENEKLFF. The genes are TRBV29-1 and TRBJ1-4; D is perhaps TRBD1 (5 bases). Per the germline V gene, CDR1 is SQVTM and CDR2 is ANQGSEA. There are 14 residues in the CDR3. Between the trimmed V and J ends, which lost 7 bases and 5 bases, there was a span of 17 bases.

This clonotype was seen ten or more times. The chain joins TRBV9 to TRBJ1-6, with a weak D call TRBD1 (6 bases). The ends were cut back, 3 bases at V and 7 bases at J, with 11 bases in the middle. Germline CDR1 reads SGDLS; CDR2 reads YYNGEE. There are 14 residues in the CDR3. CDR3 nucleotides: TGTGCCAGCAGCGACCGGACAGTGAATTCACCCCTCCACTTT. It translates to CASSDRTVNSPLHF.

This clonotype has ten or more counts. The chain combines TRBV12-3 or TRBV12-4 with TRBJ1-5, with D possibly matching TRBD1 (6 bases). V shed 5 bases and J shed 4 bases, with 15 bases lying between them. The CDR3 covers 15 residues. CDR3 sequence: CASSRTATGNQPQHF. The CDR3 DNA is TGTGCCAGCAGTCGGACAGCTACGGGGAATCAGCCCCAGCATTTT.

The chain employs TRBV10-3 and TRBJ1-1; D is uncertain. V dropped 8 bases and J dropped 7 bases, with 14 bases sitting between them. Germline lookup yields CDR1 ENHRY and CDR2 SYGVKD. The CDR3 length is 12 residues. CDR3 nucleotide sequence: TGTGCCATCGGCGCGCAACGGGGTGAAGCTTTCTTT. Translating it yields CAIGAQRGEAFF.

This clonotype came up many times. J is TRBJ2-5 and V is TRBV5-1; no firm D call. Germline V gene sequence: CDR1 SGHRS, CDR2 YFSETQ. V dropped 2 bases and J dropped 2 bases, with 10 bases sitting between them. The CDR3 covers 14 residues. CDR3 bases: TGCGCCAGCAGCTTCCTGAGCATTCAAGAGACCCAGTACTTC. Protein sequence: CASSFLSIQETQYF.

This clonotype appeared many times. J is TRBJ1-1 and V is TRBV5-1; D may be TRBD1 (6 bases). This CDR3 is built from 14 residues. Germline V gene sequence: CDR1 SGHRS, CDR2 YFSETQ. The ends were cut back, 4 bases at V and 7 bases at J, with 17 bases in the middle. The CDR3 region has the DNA TGCGCCAGCAGCCCCTGGGGGGGCTGGCGTGAAGCTTTCTTT. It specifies CASSPWGGWREAFF.

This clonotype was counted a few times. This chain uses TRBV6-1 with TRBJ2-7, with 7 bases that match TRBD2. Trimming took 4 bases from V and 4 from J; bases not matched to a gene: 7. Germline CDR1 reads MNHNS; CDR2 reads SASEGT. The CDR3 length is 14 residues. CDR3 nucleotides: TGTGCCAGCAGTGCGTCCCGGACTAGATACGAGCAGTACTTC. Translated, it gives CASSASRTRYEQYF.

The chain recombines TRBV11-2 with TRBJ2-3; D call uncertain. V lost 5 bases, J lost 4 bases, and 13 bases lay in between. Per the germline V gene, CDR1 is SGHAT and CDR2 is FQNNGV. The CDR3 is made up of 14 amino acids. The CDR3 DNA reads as TGTGCCAGCAGCCCAAGCGCCGGAGCAGATACGCAGTATTTT. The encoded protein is CASSPSAGADTQYF.

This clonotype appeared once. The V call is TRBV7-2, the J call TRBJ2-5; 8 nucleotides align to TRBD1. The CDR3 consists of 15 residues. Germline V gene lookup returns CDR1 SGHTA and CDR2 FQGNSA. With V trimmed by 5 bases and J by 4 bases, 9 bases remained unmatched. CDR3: CASSPGTGRVETQYF. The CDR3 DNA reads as TGTGCCAGCAGCCCGGGGACAGGCCGTGTAGAGACCCAGTACTTC.

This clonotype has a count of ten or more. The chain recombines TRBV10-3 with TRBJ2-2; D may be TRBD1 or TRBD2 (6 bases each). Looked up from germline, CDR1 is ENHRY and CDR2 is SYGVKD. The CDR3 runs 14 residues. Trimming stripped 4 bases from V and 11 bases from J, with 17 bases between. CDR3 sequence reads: CAISGQEGEGELFF. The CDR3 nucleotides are TGTGCCATCAGTGGACAGGAGGGGGAAGGAGAGCTGTTTTTT.

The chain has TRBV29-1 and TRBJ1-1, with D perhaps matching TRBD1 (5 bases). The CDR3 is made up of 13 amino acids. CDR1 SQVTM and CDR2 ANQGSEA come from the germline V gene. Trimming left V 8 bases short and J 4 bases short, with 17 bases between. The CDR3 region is CSSAQGGGTEAFF. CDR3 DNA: TGCAGCAGTGCCCAGGGCGGCGGCACTGAAGCTTTCTTT.

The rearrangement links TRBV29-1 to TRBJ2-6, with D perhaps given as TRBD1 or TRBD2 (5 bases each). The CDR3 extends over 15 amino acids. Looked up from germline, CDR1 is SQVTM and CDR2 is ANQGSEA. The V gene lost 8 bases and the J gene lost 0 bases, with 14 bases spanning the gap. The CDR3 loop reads CSLGTSGSGANVLTF. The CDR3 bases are TGCAGCCTCGGGACCAGCGGCTCTGGGGCCAACGTCCTGACTTTC.